This T cell receptor (beta chain) was captured by sequencing in a study of blood T cell repertoires in COVID-19. Per germline, CDR1 LGHDT and CDR2 YNNKEL (reference sequence). V shed 8 bases, J shed 0 bases, and the junction held 11 bases outside the gene matches. The CDR3 is 17 residues long. The repertoire was sequenced with immunoSEQ multiplex PCR; TCRdb's copy has only in-frame clones and lacks some. The table includes around 390,000 clones, around nine tenths detected once. The sequenced sample was PBMCs or T cells enriched from blood (not recorded which). This chain connects TRBV3-1 (or the pseudogene TRBV3-2) to TRBJ1-3; 9 bases fit TRBD1. The receptor was isolated from a woman between 45 and 65 years old who had recovered from COVID-19. The CDR3 nucleotides read TGTGCCAGCGCAGCCTCTTCGACAGGGGGCTCTGGAAACACCATATATTTT. Amino acids: CASAASSTGGSGNTIYF.